The sequence of this TCR beta chain was determined in a study of blood T cell repertoires in COVID-19. TCRdb keeps only in-frame clones here, not all; method: immunoSEQ multiplex PCR. This table has approximately 250,000 clones, 88% appearing once. CDR1 is KGHSH and CDR2 is LQKENI in the germline V gene. This CDR3 spans 17 amino acids. The trim removed 1 base at V and 2 bases at J, leaving 7 bases unmatched. Sequenced input: PBMCs or T cells enriched from blood (not recorded which). The rearrangement links TRBV18 to TRBJ1-4; 7 bases are a match to TRBD1. The clonotype originates from a woman between 40 and 55 years old who had been exposed to COVID-19. This CDR3 is CASSPLLRGRTNEKLFF. The CDR3 DNA is TGTGCCAGCTCACCACTACTTAGGGGGCGGACTAATGAAAAACTGTTTTTT.